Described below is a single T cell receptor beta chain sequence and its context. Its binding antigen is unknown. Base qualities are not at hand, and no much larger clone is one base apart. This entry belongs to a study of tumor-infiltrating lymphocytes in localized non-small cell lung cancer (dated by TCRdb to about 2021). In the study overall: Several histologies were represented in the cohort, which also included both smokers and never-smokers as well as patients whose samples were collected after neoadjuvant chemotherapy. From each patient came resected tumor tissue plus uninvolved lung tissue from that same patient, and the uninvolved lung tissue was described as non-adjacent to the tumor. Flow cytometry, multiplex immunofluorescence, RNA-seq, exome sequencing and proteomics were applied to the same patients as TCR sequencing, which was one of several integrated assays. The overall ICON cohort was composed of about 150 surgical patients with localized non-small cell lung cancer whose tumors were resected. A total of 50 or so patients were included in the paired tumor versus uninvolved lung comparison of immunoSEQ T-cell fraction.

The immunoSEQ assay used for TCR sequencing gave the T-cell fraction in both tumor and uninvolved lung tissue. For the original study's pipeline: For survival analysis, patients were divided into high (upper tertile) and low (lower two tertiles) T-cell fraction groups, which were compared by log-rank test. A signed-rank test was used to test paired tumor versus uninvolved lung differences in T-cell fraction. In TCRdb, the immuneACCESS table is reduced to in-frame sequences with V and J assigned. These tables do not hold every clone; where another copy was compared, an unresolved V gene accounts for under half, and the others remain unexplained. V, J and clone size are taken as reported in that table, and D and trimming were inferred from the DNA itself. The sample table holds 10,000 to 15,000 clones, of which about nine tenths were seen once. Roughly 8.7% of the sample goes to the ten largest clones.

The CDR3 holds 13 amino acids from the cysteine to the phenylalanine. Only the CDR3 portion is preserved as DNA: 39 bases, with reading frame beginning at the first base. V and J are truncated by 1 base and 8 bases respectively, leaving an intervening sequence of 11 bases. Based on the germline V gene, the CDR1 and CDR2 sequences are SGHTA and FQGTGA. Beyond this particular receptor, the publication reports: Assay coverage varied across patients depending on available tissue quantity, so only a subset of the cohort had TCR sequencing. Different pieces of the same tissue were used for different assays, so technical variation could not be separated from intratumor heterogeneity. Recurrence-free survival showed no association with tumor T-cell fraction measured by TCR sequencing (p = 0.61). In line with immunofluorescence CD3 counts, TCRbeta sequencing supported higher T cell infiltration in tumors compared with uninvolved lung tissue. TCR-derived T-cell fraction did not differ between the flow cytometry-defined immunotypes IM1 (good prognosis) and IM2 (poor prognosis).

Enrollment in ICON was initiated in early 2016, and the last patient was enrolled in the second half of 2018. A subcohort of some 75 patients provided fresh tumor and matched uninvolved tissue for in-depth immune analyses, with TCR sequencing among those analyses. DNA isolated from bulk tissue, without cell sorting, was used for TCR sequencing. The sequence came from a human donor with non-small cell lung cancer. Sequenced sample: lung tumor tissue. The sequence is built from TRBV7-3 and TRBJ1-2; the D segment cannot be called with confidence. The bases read TGTGCCAGCAGCTTAATGGGAGGACGGGGCTACACCTTC. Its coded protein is CASSLMGGRGYTF.